The clone carrying this T cell receptor (beta chain) was seen at least ten times. No antigen is known for it. The sequenced template was RNA, covering the TCR beta CDR3 region. Following a first-round RT-PCR that used HTBI primers, a second-round multiplex PCR was carried out. One entry per CDR3 protein, called by TCRdb with MiXCR from the multiplex PCR reads. The profile shows 650,000 to 800,000 distinct CDR3 sequences, 35% to 50% of them singletons. Patients with other autoimmune diseases, uncontrolled infections, pregnancy or lactation were excluded. Diagnosis relied on clinical symptoms, serum thyroxine, TRAb, thyroid ultrasound and orbital computed tomography. V was clipped by 4 bases and J by 7 bases; unmatched bases: 17. CDR1 and CDR2 (germline): SGDLS, YYNGEE. CDR3 length equals 19 residues. The sample originates from a study of Graves' ophthalmopathy and Graves' hyperthyroidism. Study-wide results and limits: A model built from 13 signatures distinguished ophthalmopathy from stable hyperthyroidism with about 86% sensitivity and approximately 81% specificity.

The sample was peripheral blood. The J gene is TRBJ2-2, the V gene TRBV9; TRBD2 matches 12 bases. The sequence came from an adult man with Graves' ophthalmopathy. As DNA, the CDR3 is TGTGCCAGCAGCCAAACGACTAGCGGGGGACGCCGTAGGGGCGGGGAGCTGTTTTTT. Translating it yields CASSQTTSGGRRRGGELFF.